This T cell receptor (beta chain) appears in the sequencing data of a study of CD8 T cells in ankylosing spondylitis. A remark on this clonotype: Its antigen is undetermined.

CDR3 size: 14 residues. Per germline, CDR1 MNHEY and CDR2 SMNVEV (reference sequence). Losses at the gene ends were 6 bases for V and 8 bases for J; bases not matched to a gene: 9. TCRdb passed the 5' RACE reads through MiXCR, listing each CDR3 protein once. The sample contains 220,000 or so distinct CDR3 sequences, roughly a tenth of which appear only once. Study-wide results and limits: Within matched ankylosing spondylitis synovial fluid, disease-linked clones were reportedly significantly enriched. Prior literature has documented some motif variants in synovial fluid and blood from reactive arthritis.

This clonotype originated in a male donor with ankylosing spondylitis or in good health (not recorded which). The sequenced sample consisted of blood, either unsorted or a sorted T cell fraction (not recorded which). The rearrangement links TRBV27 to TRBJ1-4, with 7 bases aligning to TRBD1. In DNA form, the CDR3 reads TGTGCCAGCAGCCCAAGACAGGGTCGGGAAAAACTGTTTTTT. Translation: CASSPRQGREKLFF. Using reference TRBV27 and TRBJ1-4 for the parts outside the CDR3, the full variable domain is EAQVTQNPRYLITVTGKKLTVTCSQNMNHEYMSWYRQDPGLGLRQIYYSMNVEVTDKGDVPEGYKVSRKEKRNFPLILESPSPNQTSLYFCASSPRQGREKLFFGSGTQLSVL.